This passage covers 7 T cell receptor beta chains from one sample sequenced in a study of blood T cell repertoires in COVID-19. Only in-frame clones appear in the TCRdb table, and some are missing; sequencing was by immunoSEQ multiplex PCR. The repertoire has approximately 97,000 clones, about 87% of them found once; the top ten carry just under 20%. The specimen was peripheral blood. The source is a human donor in a cohort sampled during active COVID-19.

The V gene is TRBV15, the J gene TRBJ2-3, with 9 nucleotides matching TRBD2. Germline trimming cut 0 bases from V and 4 bases from J; bases unmatched to any gene: 11. This CDR3 comprises 18 residues. Germline V gene data show CDR1 as LNHNV and CDR2 as YYDKDF (reference sequence). The CDR3 loop reads CATSRDRGGGDTADTQYF. The CDR3 DNA is TGTGCCACCAGCAGAGATAGGGGCGGGGGGGATACCGCAGATACGCAGTATTTT.

This clone was observed a single time. V is TRBV4-1 and J is TRBJ2-1; 12 bases align to TRBD2. CDR1 is MGHRA and CDR2 is YSYEKL in the germline V gene. The ends lost 4 bases at V and 8 bases at J; junction bases unmatched: 6. The CDR3 contains 15 residues. The CDR3 DNA reads as TGCGCCAGCAGCCCGACTAGCGGGAGTCTCCATGAGCAGTTCTTC. Encoded protein: CASSPTSGSLHEQFF.

The rearrangement joins TRBV27 to TRBJ2-2; D is perhaps TRBD1 (5 bases). V was shortened by 5 bases and J by 3 bases, with 10 bases between the two germline ends. The germline V gene has CDR1 MNHEY and CDR2 SMNVEV (reference sequence). The CDR3 extends over 14 amino acids. CDR3: CASSPQGYTGELFF. In DNA form, the CDR3 reads TGTGCCAGCAGTCCCCAGGGATACACCGGGGAGCTGTTTTTT.

The chain employs TRBV28 and TRBJ2-7, with D possibly matching TRBD2 (5 bases). The germline V gene has CDR1 MDHEN and CDR2 SYDVKM. The CDR3 loop spans 14 amino acids. Trimming left V 4 bases short and J 2 bases short, with 12 bases between. The CDR3 DNA sequence: TGTGCCAGCAGTTCCCTAGCAACCCCCTACGAGCAGTACTTC. This encodes CASSSLATPYEQYF.

The sample holds a few counts of this clone. V and J are TRBV7-2 and TRBJ1-6; possibly TRBD1 for D (6 bases). This CDR3 spans 14 amino acids. V was cut by 3 bases and J by 7 bases, with 10 bases left in between. Germline V gene data show CDR1 as SGHTA and CDR2 as FQGNSA. The CDR3 region is CASSFWTDNSPLHF. The DNA for the CDR3 is TGTGCCAGCAGCTTCTGGACAGACAATTCACCCCTCCACTTT.

This clone has ten or more counts. V is TRBV7-6 and J is TRBJ1-2, with D perhaps TRBD1 (6 bases). V was clipped by 4 bases and J by 8 bases, with 20 bases between them. The length of the CDR3 is 15 residues. Germline loops: CDR1 SGHVS, CDR2 FNYEAQ. The CDR3 spells CASSSRTDGTGGYTF. CDR3 bases: TGTGCCAGCAGCTCGCGGACAGACGGGACGGGGGGCTACACCTTC.

The V and J genes are TRBV13 and TRBJ1-2; D may be TRBD1 (5 bases). The V and J ends lost 4 bases and 3 bases respectively, with 15 bases between them. There are 15 residues in the CDR3. The germline V gene has CDR1 PRHDT and CDR2 FYEKMQ (reference sequence). CDR3 region: CASSSNPDRHYGYTF. Here the CDR3 DNA reads TGTGCCAGCAGCTCCAACCCCGACAGACACTATGGCTACACCTTC.